A selection of T cell receptor beta chains follows, all from one sample in a study of T cell repertoires in cytomegalovirus infection. These receptors lack a known antigen. Each CDR3 protein is one row after TCRdb ran MiXCR on the reads. The repertoire consists of fewer than 350,000 distinct CDR3 sequences, with roughly 29% occurring once and the leading ten covering 15% to 20%. The material was cultured PBMCs, obtained from culture after CMV antigen stimulation. The receptors were gathered from a human donor in good health (CMV status not recorded). Some clones in this sample may be carry-over from other donors' samples. Both conserved end residues are trimmed from each CDR3.

V gene	J gene	CDR3 protein
TRBV7-6	TRBJ2-3	ASSRGASGGPDTQY
TRBV6-1	TRBJ2-7	ASIKGLETYEQY
TRBV7-9	TRBJ2-3	ASSFQRFGTDTQY
TRBV5-4	TRBJ2-7	ASSPGGGTSGRMVYEQY
TRBV23-1	TRBJ2-2	ASRRGPKGTSGRSWLF
TRBV11-2	TRBJ1-2	ASSGLGDGYT
TRBV7-2	TRBJ1-1	ASSLAIMNTEAF
TRBV6-5	TRBJ2-5	ASGGAAGGGGTQY
TRBV12-3/TRBV12-4	TRBJ2-2	ASSLDSRNTGELF
TRBV19	TRBJ1-2	ASRETGRSNYGYT
TRBV11-1	TRBJ2-3	ASVRAGQDTQY
TRBV28	TRBJ2-4	ASSSLSDRAIGNIQY
TRBV12-3/TRBV12-4	TRBJ1-2	ASSPEVLGYT
TRBV27	TRBJ2-3	ASSSPAGGNTDTQY
TRBV24-1	TRBJ2-1	ASSFGDEQF
TRBV30	TRBJ2-7	AWSVRSWAREFKDEQY
TRBV30	TRBJ2-2	AWSARLAFGELF
TRBV27	TRBJ2-1	ASSLSRQLVYNEQF
TRBV7-2	TRBJ2-1	ASSRTSGSFEQF
TRBV5-1	TRBJ2-1	ASSLRRSRSYNEQF
TRBV7-2	TRBJ2-2	ASSEGLTNTGELF
TRBV19	TRBJ2-5	ASNEAWRGGQETQY
TRBV29-1	TRBJ2-7	SVEMGTRTSYEQY
TRBV20-1	TRBJ1-1	SASLASYTEAF
TRBV6-1	TRBJ2-2	ASSPQPNTGELF
TRBV27	TRBJ1-5	ASSPKRDQPQH
TRBV20-1	TRBJ2-1	SARAAGGSNEQF
TRBV7-2	TRBJ2-1	ASSTRQSSLDHNEQF
TRBV19	TRBJ2-3	ASSGTNRDTQY
TRBV20-1	TRBJ1-4	SARAPGTGLEKLF
TRBV6-8	TRBJ2-7	ASTPYGGNTYEQY
TRBV7-2	TRBJ1-1	ASSLVGMATEAF
TRBV15	TRBJ1-2	ATSRALEYGYT
TRBV2	TRBJ2-5	ASSELAGGQETQY
TRBV11-2	TRBJ2-1	ASGEGGNEQF
TRBV28	TRBJ1-4	ASSSQAGGQEKLF
TRBV7-2	TRBJ2-7	ASSSLRTETQQY
TRBV29-1	TRBJ1-1	SVEMTGEAF
TRBV18	TRBJ2-3	ASSPQRVTDTQY
TRBV5-5	TRBJ1-2	ASSFGTGSGGYT
TRBV11-2	TRBJ2-4	ASSFLRGNGNIQY
TRBV19	TRBJ2-3	ASSETRWDTQY
TRBV7-2	TRBJ2-7	ASSPAGGRQY
TRBV7-2	TRBJ1-1	ASSFSVNTEAF
TRBV12-3/TRBV12-4	TRBJ2-1	ASSLYRDRGDEQF
TRBV19	TRBJ1-2	ASKGTAKGYT
TRBV19	TRBJ1-1	ASKGLRDPEAF